This TCR beta chain appears in the sequencing data of a study of shared clonotypes between healthy human individuals. Positively selected for CCR7, the CD45RO-negative cells used as naive CD8 cells excluded terminally differentiated effector memory CD45RA+ cells. As originally analysed: ImmunoSEQ output held junction-only sequences without quality scores, so filtering differed. Sequenced by immunoSEQ multiplex PCR; TCRdb stores in-frame clones only, minus some. Clonal size and the V and J genes are those of that table, whereas D and trimming came from the DNA. The table records hundreds of thousands of clones, approximately 96% of them present only once. The V segment lost 8 bases and the J segment 3 bases; nucleotides outside the gene matches: 5. CDR3 length: 13 residues. Germline-derived CDR1 and CDR2 are SQVTM and ANQGSEA. Study findings and constraints: Generally, naive subsets (rather than memory subsets) showed larger estimated richness. A handful of donors showed sharing of 4.5% to 6% of naive CD4 clonotypes.

A remark on this clone: Its target is unknown.

The TCR sequence derives from a woman aged 25-40 years in good health. The chain carries TRBV29-1 and TRBJ1-2, with 11 bases matching TRBD1. Material: naive CD8+ T cells sorted from blood. CDR3 DNA sequence: TGCAGCTACCGGACAGGGGGCGACTATGGCTACACCTTC. Translated: CSYRTGGDYGYTF.